These 22 T cell receptor beta chains were all obtained from the same sample, sequenced in a study of Graves' ophthalmopathy and Graves' hyperthyroidism. RNA transcripts served as template for amplifying TCR beta CDR3 sequences. Following a first-round RT-PCR that used HTBI primers, a second-round multiplex PCR was carried out. TCRdb independently ran MiXCR on the multiplex PCR reads; one entry per CDR3 protein. The sample includes around 400,000 distinct CDR3 sequences, 15% to 20% of them seen just once. Sequenced sample: peripheral blood. Receptor source: a woman aged 18-35 years with Graves' ophthalmopathy.

This clonotype was observed at least ten times. This chain uses TRBV6-5 with TRBJ1-1; the match to TRBD1 covers 7 bases. Germline loops: CDR1 MNHEY, CDR2 SVGAGI. The CDR3 covers 15 residues. V was pared by 6 bases and J by 4 bases, with 11 bases of the junction left unmatched. The CDR3 spells CASRSHDRAGTEAFF. In DNA, the CDR3 is TGTGCCAGCAGATCCCATGACAGGGCGGGCACTGAAGCTTTCTTT.

This clonotype was observed at least ten times. This rearrangement joins TRBV12-3 or TRBV12-4 to TRBJ2-2; 8 bases fit TRBD2. The CDR3 covers 18 residues. Germline trimming cut 7 bases from V and 4 bases from J; bases unmatched to any gene: 17. The CDR3, as DNA: TGTGCCAGCAAACCCGATCAAGGTAGCGGGGAGGTCACCGGGGAGCTGTTTTTT. Translating it yields CASKPDQGSGEVTGELFF.

DNA for the CDR3: TGTGCCAGCAGTCCCATAGGGGCCGCTAACTATGGCTACACCTTC. Translating gives CASSPIGAANYGYTF. This sequence joins TRBV27 and TRBJ1-2; tentatively, D is TRBD1 (5 bases). This CDR3 contains 15 residues. V was pared by 5 bases and J by 0 bases, with 13 bases between. Germline-derived CDR1 and CDR2 are MNHEY and SMNVEV (reference sequence).

This clonotype was detected ten times or more. The chain links TRBV4-1 to TRBJ1-5, with 10 bases aligning to TRBD1. V dropped 1 base and J dropped 7; count of bases not matched to a gene: 19. The CDR3 loop spans 20 amino acids. Germline V gene sequence: CDR1 MGHRA, CDR2 YSYEKL. CDR3 bases: TGCGCCAGCAGCCAAGTCGACACACCAGGGGGACAGGGGAGGTGGCAGCCCCAGCATTTT. Translated, it gives CASSQVDTPGGQGRWQPQHF.

This clonotype was observed at least ten times. CDR3 amino acids: CASSRLAGGSYEQYF. Here the CDR3 DNA reads TGTGCCAGTAGTAGACTAGCGGGAGGTTCCTACGAGCAGTACTTC. The genes are TRBV19 and TRBJ2-7; 13 bases fit TRBD2. Germline CDR1 reads LNHDA; CDR2 reads SQIVND (reference sequence). There are 15 residues in the CDR3. The junction had 1 base not matched to a gene; V was cut back by 4 bases and J by 1 base.

This clonotype was observed many times. The J gene is TRBJ1-5, the V gene TRBV6-2 or TRBV6-3; possibly TRBD1 for D (5 bases). In germline, CDR1 is MNHEY, CDR2 SVGEGT. CDR3 length: 15 residues. Trimming stripped 6 bases from V and 4 bases from J, with 16 bases between. CDR3 sequence: CASSRDVGGNQPQHF. CDR3 bases: TGTGCCAGCAGCCGGGACGTCGGAGGTAATCAGCCCCAGCATTTT.

This clonotype was counted at least ten times. The chain combines TRBV7-8 with TRBJ1-1, with TRBD1 as a possible D gene (6 bases). The CDR3 has 16 residues. In germline, CDR1 is SGHVS, CDR2 FQNEAQ. V dropped 0 bases and J dropped 8 bases, with 19 bases sitting between them. DNA for the CDR3: TGTGCCAGCAGCTTAGCGGTGGCAGGGGTACGTGGGGAAGCTTTCTTT. It specifies CASSLAVAGVRGEAFF.

This clonotype was counted at least ten times. The chain carries TRBV19 and TRBJ2-3; possible D gene TRBD2, 6 bases. Germline V lookup: CDR1 LNHDA, CDR2 SQIVND (reference sequence). The CDR3 is 13 amino acids. Trimming shortened V by 3 bases and J by 5 bases, and 9 bases separated the two germline ends. DNA for the CDR3: TGTGCCAGTAGTATTCAGGGAGGAGATACGCAGTATTTT. Its protein is CASSIQGGDTQYF.

This clonotype was seen more than once but under ten times. The chain is built from TRBV18 and TRBJ2-4; D possibly corresponds to TRBD1 (7 bases). Germline lookup yields CDR1 KGHSH and CDR2 LQKENI. The CDR3 consists of 18 residues. The germline V and J ends were trimmed by 4 bases and 0 bases, with 19 bases remaining between them. Here the CDR3 DNA reads TGTGCCAGCTCACGACAACCTCAGGGGGGAGGAGCCAAAAACATTCAGTACTTC. As protein: CASSRQPQGGGAKNIQYF.

There are many counts of this clonotype. The chain is built from TRBV4-3 and TRBJ2-7; TRBD1 agrees at 7 bases. The CDR3 extends over 15 amino acids. Germline CDR1 LGHNA, CDR2 YSLEER. The V and J ends lost 1 base and 5 bases, in that order; junction bases with no gene match: 8. The DNA for the CDR3 is TGCGCCAGCAGCCAAGTCCGACAGGGTTTCGACGAGCAGTACTTC. Translation gives CASSQVRQGFDEQYF.

This chain uses TRBV12-3 or TRBV12-4 with TRBJ2-3; D not certain. Deletions cut 2 bases from V and 1 base from J, with 7 bases between. The CDR3 consists of 14 residues. The CDR3 loop reads CASSLRARTDTQYF. CDR3 bases: TGTGCCAGCAGTTTAAGGGCCCGCACAGATACGCAGTATTTT.

This clonotype was counted many times. The chain combines TRBV28 with TRBJ1-6; no clear D gene. The CDR3 has 13 amino acids. Germline V lookup: CDR1 MDHEN, CDR2 SYDVKM. Deletions cut 3 bases from V and 1 base from J, with 1 base between. Here the CDR3 reads CASSFSYNSPLHF. The DNA for the CDR3 is TGTGCCAGCAGTTTTTCCTATAATTCACCCCTCCACTTT.

The table lists this clonotype with many counts. The chain employs TRBV7-9 and TRBJ1-1; TRBD1 aligns across 8 bases. The CDR3 sequence is 13 residues long. The germline gives CDR1 SEHNR, CDR2 FQNEAQ (reference sequence). The V segment lost 5 bases and the J segment 11 bases; nucleotides outside the gene matches: 10. CDR3 sequence: CASSVRVTGDAFF. Written as DNA, the CDR3 is TGTGCCAGCAGCGTGAGGGTGACAGGGGATGCTTTCTTT.

This clonotype was counted between two and nine times. The J gene is TRBJ1-1, the V gene TRBV6-2 or TRBV6-3; the match to TRBD1 covers 7 bases. The CDR3 is 14 residues long. Trimming removed 10 bases from V and 5 bases from J; junction bases left unmatched: 13. From germline, CDR1 is MNHEY and CDR2 SVGEGT. The DNA for the CDR3 is TGTGCCACCGCCCTTTTAGGGGGCAATACTGAAGCTTTCTTT. Encoded protein: CATALLGGNTEAFF.

This clonotype was counted ten times or more. The rearrangement joins TRBV6-1 to TRBJ1-1; a weak D match, TRBD1 (6 bases). This CDR3 comprises 14 residues. CDR1 MNHNS and CDR2 SASEGT come from the germline V gene. V was shortened by 4 bases and J by 5 bases, with 14 bases between the two germline ends. The CDR3 sequence is CASSVGGGSTEAFF. The CDR3 DNA follows: TGTGCCAGCAGTGTGGGAGGGGGAAGTACTGAAGCTTTCTTT.

Ten or more counts support this clonotype. The gene calls are TRBV7-2 and TRBJ1-6, with D tentatively TRBD1 (6 bases). Germline CDR1 and CDR2: SGHTA and FQGNSA. This CDR3 spans 15 amino acids. Trimming left V 2 bases short and J 7 bases short, with 12 bases between. The CDR3 DNA follows: TGTGCCAGCAGCTTACGGGCAGGGGCCAATTCACCCCTCCACTTT. Protein: CASSLRAGANSPLHF.

The genes are TRBV28 and TRBJ1-2; no definite D call. V lost 2 bases to trimming and J lost 3 bases, with 7 bases between them. This CDR3 is 13 amino acids long. Germline loops: CDR1 MDHEN, CDR2 SYDVKM. The CDR3 DNA follows: TGTGCCAGCAGTTTACTGCAGGACTATGGCTACACCTTC. This codes for CASSLLQDYGYTF.

In its sample, this clonotype was seen many times. CDR3 protein: CASSQQGLAGVPYEQYF. The CDR3 DNA reads as TGTGCCAGCAGCCAGCAGGGACTAGCGGGAGTTCCCTACGAGCAGTACTTC. The chain links TRBV6-4 to TRBJ2-7, with 14 bases identical to TRBD2. Germline V gene lookup returns CDR1 MRHNA and CDR2 SNTAGT. The V segment lost 6 bases and the J segment 2 bases; nucleotides outside the gene matches: 9. This CDR3 contains 17 residues.

This clonotype has a count of ten or more. This chain links TRBV6-4 with TRBJ1-1; D remains unclear. V was trimmed by 5 bases and J by 0 bases, leaving 7 bases between them. The length of the CDR3 is 13 residues. The germline CDR1 and CDR2 sequences are MRHNA and SNTAGT. This CDR3 is CASSTGLNTEAFF. The DNA of the CDR3 is TGTGCCAGCAGTACTGGGCTGAACACTGAAGCTTTCTTT.

There are many counts of this clonotype. The chain joins TRBV6-2 or TRBV6-3 to TRBJ2-5, with D perhaps TRBD1 (6 bases). Between the trimmed V and J ends, which lost 2 bases and 5 bases, there was a span of 12 bases. The CDR3 loop spans 14 amino acids. The germline V gene has CDR1 MNHEY and CDR2 SVGEGT. The CDR3 sequence: CASSYGTTRETQYF. DNA of the CDR3: TGTGCCAGCAGTTACGGGACAACGCGGGAGACCCAGTACTTC.

This clonotype has a handful of counts. This chain uses TRBV2 with TRBJ2-5; D unclear. The V end was cut by 4 bases, the J end by 1 base, with 10 bases between. This CDR3 is built from 14 residues. Germline-derived CDR1 and CDR2 are SNHLY and FYNNEI. DNA of the CDR3: TGTGCCAGCAGTGTTGGGTCTCCCCAAGAGACCCAGTACTTC. Translating gives CASSVGSPQETQYF.

In this sample, this clonotype turned up many times. This chain links TRBV30 with TRBJ1-2; 8 bases are shared with TRBD1. CDR1 GTSNPN and CDR2 SVGIG come from the germline V gene (reference sequence). The CDR3 has 13 residues. Trimming at V came to 5 bases and at J to 0 bases, leaving 2 bases not matched to a gene. The DNA of the CDR3 is TGTGCCTGGGGGACAGGAACTAACTATGGCTACACCTTC. Translating gives CAWGTGTNYGYTF.